The 4 T cell receptor beta chains below come from one sample, sequenced in a study of tumor-infiltrating lymphocytes in primary liver carcinoma. Germline DNA was also extracted, while the blood RNA originated from unsorted whole blood. With a constant-region primer, TCR beta cDNA was made from around 530 ng of total RNA. What produced the TCR beta libraries was three nested multiplex PCR rounds using slightly modified ARM-PCR. TRBV1-TRBV30 forward primers paired with a C-beta reverse primer were used in the first two PCR rounds, which ran approximately 11 cycles each. Using its own MiXCR run on the multiplex PCR reads, TCRdb lists one record per CDR3 protein. The table includes almost 200,000 distinct CDR3 sequences, approximately 64% detected once. The material sequenced was peripheral blood. The source is a woman aged 55 to 70 with primary liver carcinoma and hepatitis B virus infection.

The chain has TRBV7-3 and TRBJ2-1; TRBD2 aligns across 13 bases. The CDR3 is 15 residues long. Germline values: CDR1 SGHTA, CDR2 FQGTGA. V shed 5 bases, J shed 8 bases, and the junction held 6 bases outside the gene matches. The CDR3 region is CASSRTSGSLDEQFF. The CDR3 nucleotides are TGTGCCAGCAGCAGGACTAGCGGGAGTTTGGATGAGCAGTTCTTC.

A note on this clonotype: The CDR3 carries no conserved terminal phenylalanine or tryptophan, so it likely arises from a read error. This chain's CDR3 is CASSLLQETQYY. CDR3 sequence (DNA): TGTGCCAGCAGCTTACTACAAGAGACCCAGTACTAT. This sequence joins TRBV11-2 and TRBJ2-5; the D is unclear. This CDR3 region has 12 residues. The V and J ends lost 2 bases and 2 bases respectively, with 3 bases between them. Germline values: CDR1 SGHAT, CDR2 FQNNGV.

The J gene is TRBJ2-5, the V gene TRBV4-2; possible D gene TRBD2, 6 bases. This CDR3 comprises 15 residues. The V and J ends lost 4 bases and 13 bases respectively, with 25 bases between them. Germline values: CDR1 LGHNA, CDR2 YNFKEQ. DNA of the CDR3: TGTGCCAGCAGCCGCGAGGGAGCGGGCCAAGAGATCCGGTACTTC. This encodes CASSREGAGQEIRYF.

V and J are TRBV20-1 and TRBJ1-6, with a weak D call TRBD1 (6 bases). Germline CDR1 is DFQATT and CDR2 is SNEGSKA (reference sequence). The V gene lost 0 bases and the J gene lost 0 bases, with 9 bases spanning the gap. This CDR3 has 16 amino acids. The DNA for the CDR3 is TGCAGTGCTAGAGATCAGGGGAGCTCCTATAATTCACCCCTCCACTTT. Protein: CSARDQGSSYNSPLHF.